The 11 T cell receptor beta chains presented below share a single source sample, sequenced in a study of blood T cell repertoires in COVID-19. Sequencing used immunoSEQ multiplex PCR; TCRdb keeps in-frame clones, though not all of them. The sample has a few hundred thousand clones; around 87% are singletons. Sequencing used peripheral blood. All receptors derive from a man younger than 30 with active or convalescent COVID-19.

V is TRBV6-2 or TRBV6-3 and J is TRBJ2-7; maybe TRBD2 (5 bases). With 5 bases removed from V and 5 bases from J, the gap between germline ends came to 10 bases. CDR3 size: 12 residues. CDR1 is MNHEY, CDR2 SVGEGT, per germline. In DNA, the CDR3 is TGTGCCAGCAGTCCGGGGAACGACGAGCAGTACTTC. Its protein product is CASSPGNDEQYF.

The chain joins TRBV9 to TRBJ2-7; TRBD2 agrees at 8 bases. The germline gives CDR1 SGDLS, CDR2 YYNGEE. The CDR3 runs 15 residues. J lost 5 bases, V lost 1 base, and 8 bases had no gene match. The CDR3 region is CASSVTGGPLDEQYF. CDR3 DNA: TGTGCCAGCAGCGTAACGGGAGGGCCGTTGGACGAGCAGTACTTC.

The chain recombines TRBV9 with TRBJ2-5, with D possibly TRBD1 on 5 matching bases. V was cut by 4 bases and J by 1 base, with 17 bases left in between. Germline V gene lookup returns CDR1 SGDLS and CDR2 YYNGEE. The CDR3 is 16 residues long. The CDR3 DNA reads as TGTGCCAGCAGCCTCTTCGGTGGCAGGGCCCAAGAGACCCAGTACTTC. It specifies CASSLFGGRAQETQYF. The full variable domain, completed using reference TRBV9 and TRBJ2-5, is DSGVTQTPKHLITATGQRVTLRCSPRSGDLSVYWYQQSLDQGLQFLIQYYNGEERAKGNILERFSAQQFPDLHSELNLSSLELGDSALYFCASSLFGGRAQETQYFGPGTRLLVL.

The chain carries TRBV5-4 and TRBJ2-7; a weak D match, TRBD1 (7 bases). V dropped 2 bases and J dropped 3 bases, with 12 bases sitting between them. This CDR3 has 14 residues. Germline CDR1 SGHNT, CDR2 YYREEE (reference sequence). CDR3: CASSFYQGGYEQYF. The CDR3 nucleotides are TGTGCCAGCAGCTTTTACCAGGGGGGCTACGAGCAGTACTTC.

This sequence joins TRBV30 and TRBJ1-2, with a tentative D call TRBD1 (6 bases). The CDR3 is 18 residues long. V lost 0 bases to trimming and J lost 0 bases, with 20 bases between them. Germline loops: CDR1 GTSNPN, CDR2 SVGIG (reference sequence). The CDR3 sequence: CAWSVRLAGVMTNYGYTF. CDR3 nucleotides: TGTGCCTGGAGTGTACGTTTGGCAGGGGTTATGACTAACTATGGCTACACCTTC. Together with reference TRBV30 and TRBJ1-2, the CDR3 gives the full variable domain: SQTIHQWPATLVQPVGSPLSLECTVEGTSNPNLYWYRQAAGRGLQLLFYSVGIGQISSEVPQNLSASRPQDRQFILSSKKLLLSDSGFYLCAWSVRLAGVMTNYGYTFGSGTRLTVV.

The chain uses TRBV3-1 (or the pseudogene TRBV3-2) and TRBJ1-1, with TRBD1 as a possible D gene (5 bases). V lost 4 bases, J lost 4 bases, and 10 bases lay in between. CDR1 LGHDT and CDR2 YNNKEL come from the germline V gene (reference sequence). The CDR3 length is 13 residues. The CDR3 protein is CASSLFDSTEAFF. The CDR3 DNA follows: TGTGCCAGCAGCCTATTTGACAGCACTGAAGCTTTCTTT.

J is TRBJ1-2 and V is TRBV3-1 (or the pseudogene TRBV3-2), with 9 bases matching TRBD1. The junction had 13 bases not matched to a gene; V was cut back by 1 base and J by 4 bases. The length of the CDR3 is 18 residues. The germline gives CDR1 LGHDT, CDR2 YNNKEL (reference sequence). CDR3 protein: CASSQVLGGDRAGYGYTF. CDR3 nucleotide sequence: TGTGCCAGCAGCCAAGTTCTAGGTGGGGACAGGGCAGGCTATGGCTACACCTTC.

The chain has TRBV9 and TRBJ2-1; 8 nucleotides agree with TRBD2. Looked up from germline, CDR1 is SGDLS and CDR2 is YYNGEE. CDR3 length equals 15 residues. V lost 0 bases, J lost 3 bases, and 2 bases stayed unmatched. CDR3 in DNA: TGTGCCAGCAGCGTAGCGGGGGGGGTCTACAATGAGCAGTTCTTC. This encodes CASSVAGGVYNEQFF.

CDR3 residues: CASSYAGGPVDTGELFF. DNA for the CDR3: TGTGCCAGCAGTTACGCGGGAGGGCCGGTGGACACCGGGGAGCTGTTTTTT. The gene calls are TRBV6-2 or TRBV6-3 and TRBJ2-2, with TRBD2 matching over 9 bases. This CDR3 is built from 17 residues. The germline CDR1 and CDR2 sequences are MNHEY and SVGEGT. After removal of 2 bases from V and 3 bases from J, the junction contained 7 bases not matched to a gene.

The V and J genes are TRBV28 and TRBJ2-7; 7 bases map to TRBD2. Germline loops: CDR1 MDHEN, CDR2 SYDVKM. Unmatched junction bases numbered 7, after V lost 3 bases and J lost 2 bases. The CDR3 runs 15 residues. The CDR3 coding sequence is TGTGCCAGCAGTTTGGGGGGGAATAGGGCCTACGAGCAGTACTTC. Its protein is CASSLGGNRAYEQYF.

The chain recombines TRBV14 with TRBJ2-7; the match to TRBD1 covers 9 bases. The CDR3 spans 14 residues. J was trimmed by 4 bases and V by 3 bases; bases with no gene match: 4. Per the germline V gene, CDR1 is SGHDN and CDR2 is FVKESK. In DNA, the CDR3 is TGTGCCAGCAGCCATTGGGACAGGGAATACGAGCAGTACTTC. Translating gives CASSHWDREYEQYF.